Given below is one T cell receptor beta chain in context. This entry belongs to a study of blood T cell repertoires in COVID-19. Study-wide background: Whether acute or convalescent, the COVID-19 samples came from the United States, Italy and Spain.

Trimming pared 3 bases from V and 3 bases from J, leaving 8 bases between. The CDR3 has 13 amino acids. How the authors handled the data: How many nucleated cells were present was estimated from reference gene primer amplification. Clones were read by immunoSEQ multiplex PCR, and TCRdb kept only the in-frame ones, dropping some. The V and J calls and clone size are taken from that table; D and trimming were inferred from the DNA. The sample contains 180,000 or so clones, roughly 90% of which appear only once. The chain joins TRBV12-3 or TRBV12-4 to TRBJ1-1; possible D gene TRBD1, 5 bases. This TCR was recovered from a human donor with acute COVID-19. The donor label of this sample is uncertain. The specimen sequenced was PBMCs or T cells enriched from blood (not recorded which). The CDR3 bases are TGTGCCAGCAGTTTGAAGGGGTACACTGAAGCTTTCTTT. Protein: CASSLKGYTEAFF.